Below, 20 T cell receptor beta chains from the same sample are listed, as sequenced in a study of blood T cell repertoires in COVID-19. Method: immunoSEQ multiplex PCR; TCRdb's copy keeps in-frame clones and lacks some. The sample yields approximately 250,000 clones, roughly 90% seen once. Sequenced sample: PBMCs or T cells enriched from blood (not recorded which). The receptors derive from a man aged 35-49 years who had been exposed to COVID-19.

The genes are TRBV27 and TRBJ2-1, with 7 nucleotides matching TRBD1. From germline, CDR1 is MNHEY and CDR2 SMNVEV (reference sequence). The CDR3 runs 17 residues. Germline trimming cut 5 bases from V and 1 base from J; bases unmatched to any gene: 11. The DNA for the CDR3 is TGTGCCAGCAGTCCAGAGACCGGGACAGTATCCTACAATGAGCAGTTCTTC. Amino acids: CASSPETGTVSYNEQFF.

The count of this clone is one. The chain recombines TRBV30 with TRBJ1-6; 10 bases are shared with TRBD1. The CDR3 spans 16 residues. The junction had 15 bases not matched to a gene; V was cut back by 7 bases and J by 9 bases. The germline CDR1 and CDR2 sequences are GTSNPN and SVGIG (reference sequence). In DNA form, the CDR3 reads TGTGCCTCGTCCGAGCCCCGGCGGGACAGGGGTTCACCCCTCCACTTT. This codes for CASSEPRRDRGSPLHF.

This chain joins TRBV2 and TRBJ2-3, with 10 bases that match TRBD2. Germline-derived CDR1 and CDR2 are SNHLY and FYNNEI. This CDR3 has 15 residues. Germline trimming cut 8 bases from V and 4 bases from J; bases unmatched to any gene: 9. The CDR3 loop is CASVGAGGGADTQYF. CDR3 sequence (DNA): TGTGCCAGCGTTGGAGCGGGAGGGGGGGCAGATACGCAGTATTTT.

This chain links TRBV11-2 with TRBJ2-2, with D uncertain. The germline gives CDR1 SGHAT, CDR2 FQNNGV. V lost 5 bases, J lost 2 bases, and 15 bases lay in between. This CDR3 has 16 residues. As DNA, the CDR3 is TGTGCCAGCAGCGAGGTCCCAACTTTCAACACCGGGGAGCTGTTTTTT. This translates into CASSEVPTFNTGELFF. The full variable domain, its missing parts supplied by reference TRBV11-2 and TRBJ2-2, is EAGVAQSPRYKIIEKRQSVAFWCNPISGHATLYWYQQILGQGPKLLIQFQNNGVVDDSQLPKDRFSAERLKGVDSTLKIQPAKLEDSAVYLCASSEVPTFNTGELFFGEGSRLTVL.

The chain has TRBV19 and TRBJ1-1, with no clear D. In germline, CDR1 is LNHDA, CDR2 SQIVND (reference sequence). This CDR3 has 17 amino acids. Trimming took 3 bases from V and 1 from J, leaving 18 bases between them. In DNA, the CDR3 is TGTGCCAGTAGTATGGTAGGTACTAGGGATTGGAACACTGAAGCTTTCTTT. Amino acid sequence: CASSMVGTRDWNTEAFF.

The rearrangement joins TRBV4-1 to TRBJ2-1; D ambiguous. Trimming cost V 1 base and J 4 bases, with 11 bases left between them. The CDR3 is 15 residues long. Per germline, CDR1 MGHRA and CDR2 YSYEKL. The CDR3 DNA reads TGCGCCAGCAGCCAAGGATTCGGCAGGTACAATGAGCAGTTCTTC. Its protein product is CASSQGFGRYNEQFF.

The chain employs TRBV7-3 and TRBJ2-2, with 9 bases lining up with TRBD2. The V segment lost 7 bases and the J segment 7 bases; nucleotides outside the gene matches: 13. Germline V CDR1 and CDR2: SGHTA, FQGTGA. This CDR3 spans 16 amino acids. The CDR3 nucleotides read TGTGCCAGCACCCGTGGGAGCGGGAGGAGGAGCGGGGAGCTGTTTTTT. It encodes CASTRGSGRRSGELFF.

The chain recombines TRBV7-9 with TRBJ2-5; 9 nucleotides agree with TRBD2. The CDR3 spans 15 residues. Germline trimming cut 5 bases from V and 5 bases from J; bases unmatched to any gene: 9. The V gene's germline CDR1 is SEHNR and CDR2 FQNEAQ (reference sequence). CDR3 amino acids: CASSPDGLARETQYF. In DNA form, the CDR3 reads TGTGCCAGCAGCCCCGATGGACTAGCGAGGGAGACCCAGTACTTC.

The CDR3 is CASSPAAGIGELFF. The CDR3 DNA reads TGTGCCAGCAGCCCGGCCGCGGGGATCGGGGAGCTGTTTTTT. The chain couples TRBV5-5 to TRBJ2-2, with D maybe TRBD2 (6 bases). Trimming shortened V by 4 bases and J by 7 bases, and 14 bases separated the two germline ends. Germline-derived CDR1 and CDR2 are SGHKS and YYEKEE (reference sequence). The CDR3 contains 14 residues.

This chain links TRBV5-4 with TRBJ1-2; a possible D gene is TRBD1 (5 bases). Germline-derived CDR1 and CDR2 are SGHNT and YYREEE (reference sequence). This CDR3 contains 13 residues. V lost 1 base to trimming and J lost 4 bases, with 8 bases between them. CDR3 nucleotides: TGTGCCAGCAGCTTGCAGGGTAGCTATGGCTACACCTTC. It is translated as CASSLQGSYGYTF.

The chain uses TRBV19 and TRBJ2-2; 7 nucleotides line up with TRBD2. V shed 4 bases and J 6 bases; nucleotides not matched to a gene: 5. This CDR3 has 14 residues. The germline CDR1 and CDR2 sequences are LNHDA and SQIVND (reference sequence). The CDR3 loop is CASSKWEGSGELFF. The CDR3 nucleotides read TGTGCCAGTAGTAAGTGGGAGGGTTCCGGGGAGCTGTTTTTT.

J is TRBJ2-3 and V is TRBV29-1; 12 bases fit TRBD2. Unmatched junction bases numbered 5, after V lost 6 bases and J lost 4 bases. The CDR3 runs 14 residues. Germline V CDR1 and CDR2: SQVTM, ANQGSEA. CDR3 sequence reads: CSVMTSGRADTQYF. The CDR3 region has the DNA TGCAGCGTGATGACTAGCGGGAGAGCAGATACGCAGTATTTT.

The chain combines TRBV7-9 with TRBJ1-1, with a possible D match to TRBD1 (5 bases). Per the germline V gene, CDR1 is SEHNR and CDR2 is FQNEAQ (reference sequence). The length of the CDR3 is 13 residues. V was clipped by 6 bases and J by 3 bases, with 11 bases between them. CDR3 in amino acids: CASRWQGYTEAFF. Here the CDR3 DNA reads TGTGCCAGCAGGTGGCAGGGTTACACTGAAGCTTTCTTT.

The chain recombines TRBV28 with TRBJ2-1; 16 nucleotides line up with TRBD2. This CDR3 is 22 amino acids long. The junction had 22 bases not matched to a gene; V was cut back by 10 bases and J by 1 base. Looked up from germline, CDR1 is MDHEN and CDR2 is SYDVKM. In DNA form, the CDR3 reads TGTGCCACCTTGGACAGGGGATCCGGGACTAGCGGGAGGGCCATATCCTACAATGAGCAGTTCTTC. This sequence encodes CATLDRGSGTSGRAISYNEQFF. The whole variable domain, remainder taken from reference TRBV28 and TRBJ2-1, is DVKVTQSSRYLVKRTGEKVFLECVQDMDHENMFWYRQDPGLGLRLIYFSYDVKMKEKGDIPEGYSVSREKKERFSLILESASTNQTSMYLCATLDRGSGTSGRAISYNEQFFGPGTRLTVL.

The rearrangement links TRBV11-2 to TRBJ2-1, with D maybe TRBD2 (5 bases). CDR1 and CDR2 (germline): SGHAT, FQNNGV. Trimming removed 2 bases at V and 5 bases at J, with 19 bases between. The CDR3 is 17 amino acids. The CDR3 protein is CASSLMLITGSDNEQFF. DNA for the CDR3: TGTGCCAGCAGCTTAATGCTTATAACGGGATCGGACAATGAGCAGTTCTTC.

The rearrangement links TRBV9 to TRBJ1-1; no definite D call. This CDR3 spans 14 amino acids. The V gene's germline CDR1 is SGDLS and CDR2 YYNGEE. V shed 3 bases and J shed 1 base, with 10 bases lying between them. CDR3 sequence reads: CASSASVTNTEAFF. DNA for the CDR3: TGTGCCAGCAGCGCATCGGTTACGAACACTGAAGCTTTCTTT.

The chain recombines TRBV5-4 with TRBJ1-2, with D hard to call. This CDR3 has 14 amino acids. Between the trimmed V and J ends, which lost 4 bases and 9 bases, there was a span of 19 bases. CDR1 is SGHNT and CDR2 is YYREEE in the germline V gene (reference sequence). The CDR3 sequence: CASSARGRESRYTF. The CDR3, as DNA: TGTGCCAGCAGCGCCCGCGGGAGGGAAAGTCGCTACACCTTC.

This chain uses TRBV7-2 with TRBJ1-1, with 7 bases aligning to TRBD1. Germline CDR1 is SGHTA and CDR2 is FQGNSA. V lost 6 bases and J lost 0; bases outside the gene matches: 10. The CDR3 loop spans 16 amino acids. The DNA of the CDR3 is TGTGCCAGCAGGCTGCGGAAGGGGGCGGTGAACACTGAAGCTTTCTTT. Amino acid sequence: CASRLRKGAVNTEAFF.

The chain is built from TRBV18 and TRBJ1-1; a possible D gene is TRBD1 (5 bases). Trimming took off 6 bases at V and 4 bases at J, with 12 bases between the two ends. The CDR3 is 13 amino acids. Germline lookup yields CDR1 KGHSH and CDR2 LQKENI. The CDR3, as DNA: TGTGCCAGCTCTGTTCTGGGGGGCACTGAAGCTTTCTTT. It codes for CASSVLGGTEAFF.

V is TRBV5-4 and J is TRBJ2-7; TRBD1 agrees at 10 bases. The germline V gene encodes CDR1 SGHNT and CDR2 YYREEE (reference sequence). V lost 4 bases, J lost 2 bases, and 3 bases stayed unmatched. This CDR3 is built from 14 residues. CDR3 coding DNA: TGTGCCAGCAGCGGGGGACAGGGGCCCTACGAGCAGTACTTC. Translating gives CASSGGQGPYEQYF.